This paragraph reports one T cell receptor beta chain. The antigen remains unidentified. This specimen belongs to a study of cytomegalovirus exposure and HLA in healthy donors. As for the study in general: An earlier analysis identified 117 million unique TCR beta sequences in about 170 million T cells.

Trimming at V came to 3 bases and at J to 2 bases, leaving 0 bases not matched to a gene. Germline CDR1 is MNHNS and CDR2 is SASEGT. This CDR3 is 15 amino acids long. The PCR contained 60 Vbeta and 13 Jbeta primers. Produced via immunoSEQ multiplex PCR; TCRdb's table is partial and in-frame only. Among 95,000 or so clones listed, about 76% were seen once. Study-wide findings and caveats: What TCR beta sequences reportedly achieved was accurate prediction of HLA-A and HLA-B alleles in most subjects.

Sample: PBMCs. V is TRBV6-1 and J is TRBJ2-7; 14 nucleotides match TRBD2. This clonotype originated in a woman aged 40 to 50 in good health and CMV-seronegative. The CDR3: CASSETSGGAYEQYF. The CDR3 nucleotides are TGTGCCAGCAGTGAGACTAGCGGGGGGGCCTACGAGCAGTACTTC.